What follows are 15 T cell receptor beta chains derived from one specimen sequenced in a study of OX40 agonist ivuxolimab in advanced cancers. Sequenced by immunoSEQ multiplex PCR; TCRdb stores in-frame clones only, minus some. The sample shows fewer than 90,000 clones, around 88% of them seen only once. The specimen was CD4+ or CD8+ T cells sorted from blood, collected in a trial of the OX40 agonist ivuxolimab. The receptors were gathered from an adult with an advanced solid tumor such as melanoma, head and neck, liver or kidney cancer.

The CDR3 here is CASSTPRANVLTF. CDR3 DNA: TGTGCCAGCAGTACCCCCAGGGCCAACGTCCTGACTTTC. The rearrangement joins TRBV2 to TRBJ2-6; D uncertain. Per germline, CDR1 SNHLY and CDR2 FYNNEI. The CDR3 is 13 residues long. Trimming removed 5 bases at V and 5 bases at J, with 7 bases between.

The rearrangement joins TRBV10-3 to TRBJ1-4; tentative D call: TRBD1 (5 bases). The CDR3 runs to 13 residues. Germline CDR1 and CDR2: ENHRY and SYGVKD. With 7 bases removed from V and 7 bases from J, the gap between germline ends came to 13 bases. CDR3 in amino acids: CAIKSGTGEKLFF. For the CDR3, the DNA is TGTGCCATCAAATCGGGCACAGGTGAAAAACTGTTTTTT.

V is TRBV19 and J is TRBJ2-1; a weak D match, TRBD2 (5 bases). Germline CDR1 reads LNHDA; CDR2 reads SQIVND (reference sequence). The CDR3 has 16 residues. With 1 base removed from V and 0 bases from J, the gap between germline ends came to 10 bases. The CDR3 coding sequence is TGTGCCAGTAGTATAGTGGGGAGATCCTCCTACAATGAGCAGTTCTTC. It specifies CASSIVGRSSYNEQFF.

CDR3 residues: CASSPGTAYNEQFF. For the CDR3, the DNA is TGCGCCAGCAGCCCAGGAACCGCCTACAATGAGCAGTTCTTC. The chain joins TRBV5-1 to TRBJ2-1; D uncertain. CDR1 SGHRS and CDR2 YFSETQ come from the germline V gene. The CDR3 is 14 residues long. Trimming pared 4 bases from V and 2 bases from J, leaving 10 bases between.

V usage is TRBV7-2 and J usage is TRBJ2-3; 14 bases map to TRBD2. The CDR3 totals 17 residues. The germline V gene has CDR1 SGHTA and CDR2 FQGNSA. V lost 5 bases and J lost 3; bases outside the gene matches: 7. The CDR3 spells CASSRGLAGGLTDTQYF. The CDR3 DNA reads TGTGCCAGCAGCCGTGGACTAGCGGGAGGCTTAACAGATACGCAGTATTTT.

The chain has TRBV10-3 and TRBJ2-7, with a possible D match to TRBD2 (6 bases). V lost 10 bases to trimming and J lost 3 bases, with 19 bases between them. CDR1 and CDR2 from the germline V gene are ENHRY and SYGVKD. The CDR3 covers 14 residues. The CDR3 spells CASGDGGEGYEQYF. The CDR3 nucleotides are TGTGCCAGCGGGGATGGAGGAGAGGGCTACGAGCAGTACTTC.

V is TRBV7-9 and J is TRBJ2-1; 7 nucleotides match TRBD2. This CDR3 is 16 amino acids long. Germline CDR1 is SEHNR and CDR2 is FQNEAQ (reference sequence). With 4 bases clipped from V and 4 bases from J, the junction kept 10 bases outside the gene matches. CDR3 in DNA: TGTGCCAGCAGCTCCCCCAGGGCGGGGGTATACAATGAGCAGTTCTTC. Protein product: CASSSPRAGVYNEQFF.

This chain uses TRBV28 with TRBJ2-2; D is uncertain. Per germline, CDR1 MDHEN and CDR2 SYDVKM. Trimming pared 6 bases from V and 2 bases from J, leaving 4 bases between. This CDR3 contains 12 residues. For the CDR3, the DNA is TGTGCCAGCAGACCTAACACCGGGGAGCTGTTTTTT. The encoded protein is CASRPNTGELFF.

The rearrangement links TRBV23-1 to TRBJ1-3, with TRBD1 matching 7 bases. TRBV23-1 is identified as an open reading frame with a role that is uncertain. The V segment lost 0 bases and the J segment 3 bases; nucleotides outside the gene matches: 5. This CDR3 spans 16 amino acids. CDR3 amino acids: CASSQSKTGVGNTIYF. CDR3 sequence (DNA): TGCGCCAGCAGTCAATCGAAAACAGGGGTTGGAAACACCATATATTTT.

The CDR3 is CASSLVVVGEPQHF. The CDR3 DNA reads as TGTGCCAGCAGCTTAGTGGTTGTCGGGGAGCCCCAGCATTTT. V usage is TRBV11-2 and J usage is TRBJ1-5; no clear D. Trimming took off 1 base at V and 8 bases at J, with 12 bases between the two ends. Looked up from germline, CDR1 is SGHAT and CDR2 is FQNNGV. The CDR3 runs 14 residues.

CDR3 nucleotides: TGTGCCAGTAGTCAAAGGGGTTCCAATCAGCCCCAGCATTTT. It yields the protein CASSQRGSNQPQHF. This chain joins TRBV19 and TRBJ1-5, with a possible D match to TRBD1 (5 bases). The ends were cut back, 5 bases at V and 3 bases at J, with 11 bases in the middle. Germline loops: CDR1 LNHDA, CDR2 SQIVND (reference sequence). The CDR3 consists of 14 residues.

The CDR3 DNA is TGTGCCACCCCAGACAGGGGGCTAAGGAATGAGCAGTTCTTC. Protein product: CATPDRGLRNEQFF. The rearrangement uses TRBV6-1 and TRBJ2-1, with TRBD1 matching 10 bases. CDR3 length: 14 amino acids. Trimming cost V 10 bases and J 7 bases; bases outside gene matches: 10. Germline V gene sequence: CDR1 MNHNS, CDR2 SASEGT.

The chain joins TRBV7-9 to TRBJ1-4, with D perhaps matching TRBD1 (5 bases). Germline V CDR1 and CDR2: SEHNR, FQNEAQ (reference sequence). With 1 base removed from V and 8 bases from J, the gap between germline ends came to 17 bases. The CDR3 spans 16 residues. The CDR3 nucleotides are TGTGCCAGCAGCTTAGGGGGGATAAGGGCGAAAGAAAAACTGTTTTTT. Protein sequence: CASSLGGIRAKEKLFF.

As concerns this clone: An end of the junction differs from the germline gene, which may be a read error. The rearrangement uses TRBV7-7 and TRBJ2-1, with 8 positions matching TRBD1. The CDR3 covers 13 residues. The germline V gene encodes CDR1 SSHAT and CDR2 FNYEAQ (reference sequence). CDR3 loop: CASSYDRGNEQFF. CDR3 coding DNA: TGTGCTAGCAGCTATGACAGGGGCAATGAGCAGTTCTTC.

J is TRBJ2-7 and V is TRBV28; no clear D gene. Trimming took off 4 bases at V and 0 bases at J, with 7 bases between the two ends. CDR1 and CDR2 (germline): MDHEN, SYDVKM. CDR3 length: 13 amino acids. CDR3 nucleotide sequence: TGTGCCAGCAGTTCTCCGAGCTCCTACGAGCAGTACTTC. This translates into CASSSPSSYEQYF.